This T cell receptor (beta chain) was obtained from a study of T-cell memory formation after mild COVID-19. The V gene lost 0 bases and the J gene lost 0 bases, with 12 bases spanning the gap. Germline loops: CDR1 LNHNV, CDR2 YYDKDF (reference sequence). This CDR3 spans 17 amino acids. One entry per CDR3 protein results from TCRdb running MiXCR on the 5' RACE reads. The profile shows approximately 350,000 distinct CDR3 sequences, under 15% of them singletons. The rearrangement uses TRBV15 and TRBJ2-1, with D uncertain. The sequencing input was PBMCs or a T cell subset sorted from them (not recorded which). The receptor comes from a man younger than 35 who had mild COVID-19 (a few samples of this study predate the infection). Cell type and time point are not known. CDR3 loop: CATSRESGLGSYNEQFF. The DNA of the CDR3 is TGTGCCACCAGCAGAGAGTCCGGCCTGGGCTCCTACAATGAGCAGTTCTTC.